This TCR beta chain was obtained from a study of CD8 T cells in ankylosing spondylitis. This clonotype was found many times. What it recognizes is unknown. The study's findings and limits: Typical of ankylosing spondylitis blood, it appeared, was a TCR beta motif of under 10 highly homologous variants.

The germline V and J ends were trimmed by 5 bases and 2 bases, with 17 bases remaining between them. The length of the CDR3 is 16 residues. Per the germline V gene, CDR1 is MNHNS and CDR2 is SASEGT. MiXCR, run by TCRdb on the 5' RACE reads, gives a single entry per CDR3 protein. The sample lists about 220,000 distinct CDR3 sequences; over 9.5% were seen once. The specimen was blood, either unsorted or a sorted T cell fraction (not recorded which). The sequence derives from a male donor with ankylosing spondylitis or in good health (not recorded which). The chain is built from TRBV6-1 and TRBJ2-3; D is possibly TRBD1 (5 bases). This CDR3 is CASSNLDRGNTDTQYF. CDR3 nucleotides: TGTGCCAGCAGTAATCTAGACAGAGGAAACACAGATACGCAGTATTTT.